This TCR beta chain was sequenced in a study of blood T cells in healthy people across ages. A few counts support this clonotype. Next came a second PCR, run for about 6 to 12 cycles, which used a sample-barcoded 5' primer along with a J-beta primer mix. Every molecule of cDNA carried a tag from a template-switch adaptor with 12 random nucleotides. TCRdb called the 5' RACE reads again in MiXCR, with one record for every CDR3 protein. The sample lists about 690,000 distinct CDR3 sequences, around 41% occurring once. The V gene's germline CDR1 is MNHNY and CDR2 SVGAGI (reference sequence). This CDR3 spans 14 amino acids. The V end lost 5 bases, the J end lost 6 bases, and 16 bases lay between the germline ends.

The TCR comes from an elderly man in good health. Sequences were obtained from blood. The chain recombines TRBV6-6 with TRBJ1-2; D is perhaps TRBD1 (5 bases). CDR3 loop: CASSDDRTRDGYTF. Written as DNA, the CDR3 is TGTGCCAGCAGTGACGATAGGACAAGGGATGGCTACACCTTC.